The 22 T cell receptor beta chains reported below all come from one sample, sequenced in a study of identical twins. A single record per CDR3 protein comes from TCRdb applying MiXCR to the 5' RACE reads. The table records about 920,000 distinct CDR3 sequences, around 12% of them present only once. These same records also appear under a second study, on yellow fever vaccine responses in identical twins.

Specimen: PBMCs. Receptors were obtained from a woman aged 18 to 35 in good health.

V usage is TRBV10-3 and J usage is TRBJ2-5; D tentatively reads TRBD1 or TRBD2 (7 bases each). Looked up from germline, CDR1 is ENHRY and CDR2 is SYGVKD. The CDR3 covers 14 residues. V lost 6 bases to trimming and J lost 4 bases, with 15 bases between them. The CDR3 DNA is TGTGCCATCAGGCCAGGGGGGGCCGGAGAGACCCAGTACTTC. Translated, it gives CAIRPGGAGETQYF.

The gene calls are TRBV12-3 or TRBV12-4 and TRBJ2-2, with no clear D. The V end lost 5 bases, the J end lost 0 bases, and 10 bases lay between the germline ends. The CDR3 consists of 15 residues. The CDR3 region is CASSLNDPNTGELFF. The CDR3 nucleotides read TGTGCCAGCAGTCTTAATGACCCGAACACCGGGGAGCTGTTTTTT.

The genes are TRBV12-3 or TRBV12-4 and TRBJ2-1, with a possible D match to TRBD2 (6 bases). The CDR3 contains 13 residues. The V end lost 5 bases, the J end lost 12 bases, and 17 bases lay between the germline ends. The DNA for the CDR3 is TGTGCCAGCAGTCCGCTCGGACTGGGGGGGCAGTTCTTC. Translated, it gives CASSPLGLGGQFF.

This clonotype was observed at least ten times. The rearrangement links TRBV5-1 to TRBJ2-1; D is perhaps TRBD1 or TRBD2 (5 bases each). V gave up 2 bases and J gave up 3 bases, with 12 bases separating them. Looked up from germline, CDR1 is SGHRS and CDR2 is YFSETQ. This CDR3 region has 15 residues. CDR3 in DNA: TGCGCCAGCAGCTTAGAGGGGAACAACTACAATGAGCAGTTCTTC. It yields the protein CASSLEGNNYNEQFF.

This clonotype was seen more than once but under ten times. J is TRBJ2-3 and V is TRBV27; possible D gene TRBD2, 5 bases. CDR1 MNHEY and CDR2 SMNVEV come from the germline V gene (reference sequence). The CDR3 has 14 amino acids. The V and J ends lost 6 bases and 2 bases respectively, with 12 bases between them. CDR3: CASRTGLTTDTQYF. The CDR3 nucleotides read TGTGCCAGCAGGACGGGATTAACCACAGATACGCAGTATTTT.

The chain combines TRBV6-5 with TRBJ2-7, with D tentatively TRBD1 (7 bases). Germline-derived CDR1 and CDR2 are MNHEY and SVGAGI. This CDR3 is built from 14 residues. Deletions cut 4 bases from V and 2 bases from J, with 12 bases between. The CDR3 coding sequence is TGTGCCAGCAGTTGGACAGGCGGGACCTACGAGCAGTACGTC. Its translation: CASSWTGGTYEQYV.

The J gene is TRBJ1-3, the V gene TRBV6-5; possible D gene TRBD1, 6 bases. The CDR3 runs 16 residues. Germline values: CDR1 MNHEY, CDR2 SVGAGI. V was cut by 0 bases and J by 1 base, with 10 bases left in between. As DNA, the CDR3 is TGTGCCAGCAGTTACTCATCGGGGGCTTCTGGAAACACCATATATTTT. This encodes CASSYSSGASGNTIYF.

Ten or more counts support this clonotype. The rearrangement joins TRBV12-3 or TRBV12-4 to TRBJ2-1, with 12 bases identical to TRBD2. This CDR3 has 16 residues. V was clipped by 5 bases and J by 4 bases; unmatched bases: 6. The CDR3 bases are TGTGCCAGCAGTGACCGACTAGCGGGAGCATACAATGAGCAGTTCTTC. The encoded protein is CASSDRLAGAYNEQFF.

Only a few counts were recorded for this clonotype. The rearrangement uses TRBV28 and TRBJ2-3; 7 nucleotides agree with TRBD2. The CDR3 consists of 15 residues. Germline values: CDR1 MDHEN, CDR2 SYDVKM. V trimming: 5 bases; J trimming: 3 bases; junction bases outside the gene matches: 8. The CDR3 DNA sequence: TGTGCCAGCAGTCAAGGCGGGAGTGATACAGATACGCAGTATTTT. Its translation: CASSQGGSDTDTQYF.

V gene TRBV7-8 combines with J gene TRBJ2-7, with TRBD2 matching 12 bases. There are 16 residues in the CDR3. Germline values: CDR1 SGHVS, CDR2 FQNEAQ. Losses at the gene ends were 5 bases for V and 6 bases for J; bases not matched to a gene: 11. CDR3 sequence: CASSQTGLAGTTEQYF. CDR3 sequence (DNA): TGTGCCAGCAGCCAGACCGGACTAGCGGGAACAACCGAGCAGTACTTC.

In its sample, this clonotype was seen many times. The chain recombines TRBV10-3 with TRBJ2-1, with a possible D match to TRBD2 (6 bases). Germline V gives CDR1 ENHRY, CDR2 SYGVKD. Trimming shortened V by 2 bases and J by 7 bases, and 6 bases separated the two germline ends. This CDR3 contains 12 residues. The CDR3 DNA reads TGTGCCATCAGTGAGCGGGGGAATGAGCAGTTCTTC. It translates to CAISERGNEQFF.

The genes are TRBV5-1 and TRBJ2-5; a weak D match, TRBD1 (5 bases). Trimming took off 1 base at V and 5 bases at J, with 21 bases between the two ends. Germline loops: CDR1 SGHRS, CDR2 YFSETQ. The CDR3 has 17 amino acids. CDR3 nucleotide sequence: TGCGCCAGCAGCTTGAGGGGTAGGGCGCAGCAAGAGGAGACCCAGTACTTC. It codes for CASSLRGRAQQEETQYF.

The table lists this clonotype with a few counts. The chain has TRBV5-1 and TRBJ2-5, with 8 bases lining up with TRBD1. This CDR3 is built from 15 residues. The V gene's germline CDR1 is SGHRS and CDR2 YFSETQ. The ends lost 0 bases at V and 0 bases at J; junction bases unmatched: 1. CDR3 nucleotide sequence: TGCGCCAGCAGCTTGGCGGACAGGGACCAAGAGACCCAGTACTTC. Encoded protein: CASSLADRDQETQYF.

The rearrangement uses TRBV2 and TRBJ2-1; 8 bases agree with TRBD2. V shed 6 bases and J 4 bases; nucleotides not matched to a gene: 8. Germline V gives CDR1 SNHLY, CDR2 FYNNEI. This CDR3 has 15 residues. CDR3 residues: CASRTELAEYNEQFF. CDR3 coding DNA: TGTGCCAGCAGGACAGAACTAGCGGAGTACAATGAGCAGTTCTTC. The whole variable domain, remainder taken from reference TRBV2 and TRBJ2-1, is EPEVTQTPSHQVTQMGQEVILRCVPISNHLYFYWYRQILGQKVEFLVSFYNNEISEKSEIFDDQFSVERPDGSNFTLKIRSTKLEDSAMYFCASRTELAEYNEQFFGPGTRLTVL.

J is TRBJ1-2 and V is TRBV7-9; D unclear. CDR1 is SEHNR and CDR2 is FQNEAQ in the germline V gene (reference sequence). V was pared by 5 bases and J by 6 bases, with 10 bases between. This CDR3 spans 12 amino acids. DNA for the CDR3: TGTGCCAGCAGCGAATTGGGAGATGGCTACACCTTC. It specifies CASSELGDGYTF.

The chain links TRBV13 to TRBJ2-2; no clear D gene. Germline V gene lookup returns CDR1 PRHDT and CDR2 FYEKMQ (reference sequence). Between the trimmed V and J ends, which lost 5 bases and 5 bases, there was a span of 12 bases. The CDR3 has 14 residues. The CDR3 nucleotides are TGTGCCAGCAGCAGGAGTTTGAGGACCGGGGAGCTGTTTTTT. Translating gives CASSRSLRTGELFF. The whole variable domain, remainder taken from reference TRBV13 and TRBJ2-2, is AAGVIQSPRHLIKEKRETATLKCYPIPRHDTVYWYQQGPGQDPQFLISFYEKMQSDKGSIPDRFSAQQFSDYHSELNMSSLELGDSALYFCASSRSLRTGELFFGEGSRLTVL.

The chain carries TRBV7-9 and TRBJ2-2; no clear D. V was pared by 6 bases and J by 0 bases, with 11 bases between. This CDR3 has 15 amino acids. CDR1 is SEHNR and CDR2 is FQNEAQ in the germline V gene (reference sequence). The CDR3 region has the DNA TGTGCCAGCAGGCGGACGGCCGCGAACACCGGGGAGCTGTTTTTT. Translating gives CASRRTAANTGELFF.

This clonotype was detected only a few times. One end of the junction does not line up with germline, which may come from a read error. V is TRBV12-3 or TRBV12-4 and J is TRBJ1-2, with unresolved D. The CDR3 is made up of 12 amino acids. The DNA of the CDR3 is TGTGCCAGCAGTTTTGGAAACTATGGCTGCACCTTC. Protein: CASSFGNYGCTF.

This clonotype appeared a few times. This rearrangement joins TRBV20-1 to TRBJ2-2, with 10 positions matching TRBD2. V was clipped by 5 bases and J by 7 bases; unmatched bases: 4. The CDR3 is 13 residues long. Germline values: CDR1 DFQATT, CDR2 SNEGSKA (reference sequence). The CDR3 region has the DNA TGCAGTGCTCGGACTAGCGGCTTCGGGGAGCTGTTTTTT. Translated: CSARTSGFGELFF.

This clonotype has a handful of counts. The V and J genes are TRBV28 and TRBJ2-7, with D possibly matching TRBD1 (6 bases). V dropped 10 bases and J dropped 2 bases, with 42 bases sitting between them. Germline loops: CDR1 MDHEN, CDR2 SYDVKM. CDR3 size: 22 residues. The DNA for the CDR3 is TGTGCCAACAACTTATGCATATGGTCACAGGGTTTGCATTATAGTGGAACCTACGAGCAGTACTTC. Protein sequence: CANNLCIWSQGLHYSGTYEQYF.

This rearrangement joins TRBV6-1 to TRBJ1-6; possibly TRBD1 for D (5 bases). V was cut by 7 bases and J by 5 bases, with 15 bases left in between. The CDR3 consists of 15 residues. Germline CDR1 is MNHNS and CDR2 is SASEGT. CDR3 bases: TGTGCCAGCATCGCCGGACAAACCGATAATTCACCCCTCCACTTT. Translated, it gives CASIAGQTDNSPLHF.

This clonotype was seen only a few times. The chain is built from TRBV6-5 and TRBJ2-5; possibly TRBD2 for D (7 bases). Germline V lookup: CDR1 MNHEY, CDR2 SVGAGI. This CDR3 has 18 residues. V lost 4 bases to trimming and J lost 2 bases, with 23 bases between them. In DNA form, the CDR3 reads TGTGCCAGCAGTTTTTTTTTCAGGGAGGGGGAAGTACAAGAGACCCAGTACTTC. Translated: CASSFFFREGEVQETQYF.